One sample yielded the 22 T cell receptor beta chains listed below, sequenced in a study of T cell clones after liver transplantation. Assay used: immunoSEQ multiplex PCR; TCRdb lists only in-frame clones, some missing. The sample consists of around 19,000 clones, over 80% of them appearing once. The sample was CD8+ T cells from blood, taken before liver transplant. The receptors shown here come from a human donor who received a liver transplant.

Points on this clone: This same CDR3 is encoded by further DNA sequences in the sample. The V call is TRBV27, the J call TRBJ1-2; D uncertain. This CDR3 spans 16 amino acids. Between the trimmed V and J ends, which lost 5 bases and 0 bases, there was a span of 16 bases. The germline gives CDR1 MNHEY, CDR2 SMNVEV (reference sequence). In nucleotides, the CDR3 is TGTGCCAGCAGTACCAACCTACAGTTAGCTAACTATGGCTACACCTTC. As protein: CASSTNLQLANYGYTF.

The chain carries TRBV5-6 and TRBJ1-5; the match to TRBD1 covers 7 bases. V lost 2 bases and J lost 4; bases outside the gene matches: 3. Germline CDR1 is SGHDT and CDR2 is YYEEEE. The CDR3 sequence is 14 residues long. The CDR3 region is CASSFYRGNQPQHF. The CDR3 nucleotides read TGTGCCAGCAGCTTTTACAGGGGTAATCAGCCCCAGCATTTT.

This chain uses TRBV5-6 with TRBJ2-2; D not resolved. Germline CDR1 reads SGHDT; CDR2 reads YYEEEE. With 5 bases removed from V and 1 base from J, the gap between germline ends came to 12 bases. The CDR3 contains 15 residues. The CDR3 DNA follows: TGTGCCAGCAGGGTATGGGGTCGGAACACCGGGGAGCTGTTTTTT. Protein product: CASRVWGRNTGELFF.

The chain couples TRBV11-1 to TRBJ2-7; weak D call: TRBD2 (6 bases). The CDR3 loop spans 15 amino acids. V was cut by 7 bases and J by 0 bases, with 16 bases left in between. Germline V gene data show CDR1 as SGHAT and CDR2 as FQDESV (reference sequence). The CDR3 DNA reads TGTGCCAGCACCTATGGGGCCGGGGGCTCCTACGAGCAGTACTTC. Translated: CASTYGAGGSYEQYF.

The J gene is TRBJ2-1, the V gene TRBV19; D uncertain. Germline V lookup: CDR1 LNHDA, CDR2 SQIVND (reference sequence). The CDR3 contains 16 residues. Trimming pared 1 base from V and 0 bases from J, leaving 10 bases between. The CDR3 spells CASSIAHQRSYNEQFF. The CDR3 DNA reads as TGTGCCAGTAGTATAGCACACCAGCGCTCCTACAATGAGCAGTTCTTC.

The genes are TRBV9 and TRBJ1-1; 9 bases are shared with TRBD1. Germline-derived CDR1 and CDR2 are SGDLS and YYNGEE. The CDR3 has 16 residues. V was clipped by 0 bases and J by 3 bases; unmatched bases: 6. The CDR3 protein is CASSVGDRARHTEAFF. In nucleotides, the CDR3 is TGTGCCAGCAGCGTAGGGGACAGGGCAAGGCACACTGAAGCTTTCTTT.

The CDR3 loop reads CASSFLPGSRGQETQYF. As DNA, the CDR3 is TGTGCCAGCAGTTTCCTCCCGGGATCCCGGGGGCAAGAGACCCAGTACTTC. The chain employs TRBV28 and TRBJ2-5, with D possibly TRBD2 on 6 matching bases. V lost 3 bases and J 2 bases, leaving 19 bases between the germline ends. CDR3 length equals 17 residues. The germline CDR1 and CDR2 sequences are MDHEN and SYDVKM.

The rearrangement joins TRBV6-8 to TRBJ2-1; TRBD2 matches at 8 bases. CDR1 is MNHGY and CDR2 is SAAAGT in the germline V gene. The CDR3 totals 18 residues. The ends lost 0 bases at V and 7 bases at J; junction bases unmatched: 14. The DNA of the CDR3 is TGTGCCAGCAGTTACTCGAACGGGGGGCGGGAGGAGTGGAATGAGCAGTTCTTC. Amino acids: CASSYSNGGREEWNEQFF.

The chain links TRBV19 to TRBJ2-7, with D perhaps given as TRBD1 or TRBD2 (6 bases each). The V gene lost 5 bases and the J gene lost 3 bases, with 14 bases spanning the gap. The CDR3 sequence is 14 residues long. The germline V gene encodes CDR1 LNHDA and CDR2 SQIVND (reference sequence). The CDR3 DNA sequence: TGTGCCAGTAGTCCCCGGGGGCACGACTACGAGCAGTACTTC. Residues: CASSPRGHDYEQYF.

The chain carries TRBV7-6 and TRBJ2-5, with unresolved D. V was pared by 5 bases and J by 1 base, with 8 bases between. Germline CDR1 SGHVS, CDR2 FNYEAQ. This CDR3 region has 13 residues. The CDR3 reads CASSPAIQETQYF. The CDR3 nucleotides are TGTGCCAGCAGCCCAGCCATCCAAGAGACCCAGTACTTC.

This chain connects TRBV4-1 to TRBJ2-1, with D unresolved. V dropped 4 bases and J dropped 10 bases, with 8 bases sitting between them. Per germline, CDR1 MGHRA and CDR2 YSYEKL. The CDR3 runs to 11 residues. CDR3 loop: CASSLSSEQFF. The CDR3 DNA is TGCGCCAGCAGCCTCTCAAGCGAGCAGTTCTTC.

The chain links TRBV7-9 to TRBJ2-7; possibly TRBD1 or TRBD2 for D (5 bases each). This CDR3 is built from 13 residues. Germline-derived CDR1 and CDR2 are SEHNR and FQNEAQ (reference sequence). With 3 bases removed from V and 1 base from J, the gap between germline ends came to 7 bases. CDR3 region: CASSLGRSYEQYF. The CDR3 DNA follows: TGTGCCAGCAGCTTGGGACGGTCCTACGAGCAGTACTTC.

The chain has TRBV4-1 and TRBJ2-5; 10 nucleotides match TRBD2. This CDR3 spans 15 amino acids. Germline assignment: CDR1 MGHRA and CDR2 YSYEKL. V was pared by 3 bases and J by 4 bases, with 5 bases of the junction left unmatched. CDR3 sequence reads: CASSQFLAGVETQYF. The CDR3 DNA follows: TGCGCCAGCAGCCAGTTCCTAGCGGGAGTAGAGACCCAGTACTTC.

The gene calls are TRBV19 and TRBJ1-1; D possibly corresponds to TRBD1 (5 bases). This CDR3 is 11 amino acids long. Germline lookup yields CDR1 LNHDA and CDR2 SQIVND (reference sequence). Between the trimmed V and J ends, which lost 3 bases and 7 bases, there was a span of 6 bases. CDR3 sequence: CASSMGGEAFF. The DNA for the CDR3 is TGTGCCAGTAGTATGGGGGGTGAAGCTTTCTTT. Variable domain in full (rest from reference TRBV19 and TRBJ1-1): DGGITQSPKYLFRKEGQNVTLSCEQNLNHDAMYWYRQDPGQGLRLIYYSQIVNDFQKGDIAEGYSVSREKKESFPLTVTSAQKNPTAFYLCASSMGGEAFFGQGTRLTVV.

The V and J genes are TRBV5-1 and TRBJ2-7; 7 bases are shared with TRBD1. Trimming at V came to 0 bases and at J to 6 bases, leaving 3 bases not matched to a gene. Germline CDR1 is SGHRS and CDR2 is YFSETQ. The CDR3 has 13 amino acids. The CDR3 is CASSLGQGTEQYF. The CDR3 DNA follows: TGCGCCAGCAGCTTGGGACAGGGAACCGAGCAGTACTTC.

The genes are TRBV28 and TRBJ1-2; the D is unclear. V was shortened by 2 bases and J by 4 bases, with 8 bases between the two germline ends. Germline lookup yields CDR1 MDHEN and CDR2 SYDVKM. The CDR3 length is 13 residues. This CDR3 reads CASSLGPLYGYTF. DNA for the CDR3: TGTGCCAGCAGTTTAGGCCCTCTCTATGGCTACACCTTC.

This chain links TRBV5-6 with TRBJ2-2; the match to TRBD2 covers 11 bases. The CDR3 contains 16 residues. The germline gives CDR1 SGHDT, CDR2 YYEEEE. The trim removed 0 bases at V and 3 bases at J, leaving 1 base unmatched. The chain's CDR3 is CASSLELAGDTGELFF. The CDR3 DNA reads TGTGCCAGCAGCTTGGAACTAGCGGGAGACACCGGGGAGCTGTTTTTT.

This clone was counted once. V gene TRBV6-5 combines with J gene TRBJ2-7; 8 bases map to TRBD2. Unmatched junction bases numbered 10, after V lost 4 bases and J lost 5 bases. CDR1 and CDR2 (germline): MNHEY, SVGAGI. The CDR3 spans 15 residues. CDR3 sequence: CASSFLTGGVHEQYF. CDR3 coding DNA: TGTGCCAGCAGTTTTCTAACGGGAGGGGTCCACGAGCAGTACTTC.

The chain employs TRBV5-1 and TRBJ2-2, with TRBD2 matching over 11 bases. Unmatched junction bases numbered 16, after V lost 2 bases and J lost 7 bases. Germline V gene lookup returns CDR1 SGHRS and CDR2 YFSETQ. The CDR3 covers 19 residues. CDR3 coding DNA: TGCGCCAGCAGCTTTACTAGCGGGAGTTACGGTTCATACGGCGGGGAGCTGTTTTTT. Its protein is CASSFTSGSYGSYGGELFF. Complete variable domain (other parts from reference TRBV5-1 and TRBJ2-2): KAGVTQTPRYLIKTRGQQVTLSCSPISGHRSVSWYQQTPGQGLQFLFEYFSETQRNKGNFPGRFSGRQFSNSRSEMNVSTLELGDSALYLCASSFTSGSYGSYGGELFFGEGSRLTVL.

This sequence joins TRBV9 and TRBJ2-6, with 8 bases fitting TRBD2. J lost 0 bases, V lost 4 bases, and 6 bases had no gene match. This CDR3 has 17 amino acids. CDR1 SGDLS and CDR2 YYNGEE come from the germline V gene. The CDR3 spells CASSPGGASSGANVLTF. CDR3 nucleotide sequence: TGTGCCAGCAGCCCCGGGGGGGCGAGCTCTGGGGCCAACGTCCTGACTTTC.

The chain combines TRBV27 with TRBJ2-2; 8 bases map to TRBD2. The J segment lost 3 bases and the V segment lost 7 bases, leaving 13 bases of the junction unmatched. CDR1 MNHEY and CDR2 SMNVEV come from the germline V gene (reference sequence). This CDR3 spans 17 amino acids. This CDR3 reads CASTASSGSYDTGELFF. The CDR3 nucleotides read TGTGCCAGCACAGCCTCGAGCGGGAGCTATGACACCGGGGAGCTGTTTTTT.

CDR3 sequence: CATSRAGGLEAFF. Here the CDR3 DNA reads TGTGCCACCAGCAGAGCGGGGGGCTTGGAGGCTTTCTTT. The rearrangement links TRBV15 to TRBJ1-1; D is possibly TRBD1 (6 bases). This CDR3 has 13 amino acids. CDR1 is LNHNV and CDR2 is YYDKDF in the germline V gene (reference sequence). V was shortened by 1 base and J by 11 bases, with 14 bases between the two germline ends. Full variable domain (outside the CDR3, taken from reference TRBV15 and TRBJ1-1): DAMVIQNPRYQVTQFGKPVTLSCSQTLNHNVMYWYQQKSSQAPKLLFHYYDKDFNNEADTPDNFQSRRPNTSFCFLDIRSPGLGDTAMYLCATSRAGGLEAFFGQGTRLTVV.